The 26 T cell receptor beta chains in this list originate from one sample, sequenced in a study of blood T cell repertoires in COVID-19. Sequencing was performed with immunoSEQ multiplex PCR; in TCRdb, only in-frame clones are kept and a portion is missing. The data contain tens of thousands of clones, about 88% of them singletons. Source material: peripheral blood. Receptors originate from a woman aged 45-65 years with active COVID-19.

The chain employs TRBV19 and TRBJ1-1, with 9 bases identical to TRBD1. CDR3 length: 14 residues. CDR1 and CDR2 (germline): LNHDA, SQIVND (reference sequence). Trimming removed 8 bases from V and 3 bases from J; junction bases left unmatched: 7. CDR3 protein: CASQTGGVYTEAFF. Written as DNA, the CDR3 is TGTGCCAGTCAAACAGGGGGCGTGTACACTGAAGCTTTCTTT.

The CDR3 DNA follows: TGTGCCAGCACCTCTCTCCCAGTTGAGCAGTTCTTC. Translating gives CASTSLPVEQFF. The chain recombines TRBV12-3 or TRBV12-4 with TRBJ2-1; D not certain. The CDR3 has 12 amino acids. V was pared by 7 bases and J by 9 bases, with 13 bases between.

The CDR3, as DNA: TGTGCCAGCTCACCGGGACAGGGGGCGCGGGGCTACACCTTC. This codes for CASSPGQGARGYTF. This chain connects TRBV18 to TRBJ1-2; 12 bases agree with TRBD1. This CDR3 spans 14 amino acids. CDR1 and CDR2 from the germline V gene are KGHSH and LQKENI. Unmatched junction bases numbered 4, after V lost 3 bases and J lost 8 bases.

The CDR3 DNA reads TGTGCCAGCAAAGGGACAGCCACTAAGACCGGGGAGCTGTTTTTT. This encodes CASKGTATKTGELFF. The chain uses TRBV27 and TRBJ2-2; 7 bases fit TRBD1. J was trimmed by 5 bases and V by 7 bases; bases with no gene match: 10. The germline gives CDR1 MNHEY, CDR2 SMNVEV (reference sequence). CDR3 length equals 15 residues.

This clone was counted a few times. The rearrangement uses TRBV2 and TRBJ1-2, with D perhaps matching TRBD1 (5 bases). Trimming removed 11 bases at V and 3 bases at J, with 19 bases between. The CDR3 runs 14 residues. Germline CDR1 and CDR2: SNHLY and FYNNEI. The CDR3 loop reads CAGGTPGEDYGYTF. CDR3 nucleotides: TGTGCCGGGGGGACTCCCGGCGAGGACTATGGCTACACCTTC. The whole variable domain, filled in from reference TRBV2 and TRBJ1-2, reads EPEVTQTPSHQVTQMGQEVILRCVPISNHLYFYWYRQILGQKVEFLVSFYNNEISEKSEIFDDQFSVERPDGSNFTLKIRSTKLEDSAMYFCAGGTPGEDYGYTFGSGTRLTVV.

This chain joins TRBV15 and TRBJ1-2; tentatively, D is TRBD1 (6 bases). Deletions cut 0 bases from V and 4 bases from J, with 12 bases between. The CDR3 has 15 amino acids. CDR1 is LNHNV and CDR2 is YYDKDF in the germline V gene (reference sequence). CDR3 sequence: CATSREVTGLYGYTF. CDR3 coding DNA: TGTGCCACCAGCAGAGAAGTGACAGGACTCTATGGCTACACCTTC.

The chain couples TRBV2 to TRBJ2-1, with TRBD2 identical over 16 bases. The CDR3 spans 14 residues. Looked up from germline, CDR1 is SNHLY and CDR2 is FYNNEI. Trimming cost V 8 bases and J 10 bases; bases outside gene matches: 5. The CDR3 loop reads CASGGTSGRGEQFF. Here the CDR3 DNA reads TGTGCCAGCGGAGGGACTAGCGGGAGGGGAGAGCAGTTCTTC.

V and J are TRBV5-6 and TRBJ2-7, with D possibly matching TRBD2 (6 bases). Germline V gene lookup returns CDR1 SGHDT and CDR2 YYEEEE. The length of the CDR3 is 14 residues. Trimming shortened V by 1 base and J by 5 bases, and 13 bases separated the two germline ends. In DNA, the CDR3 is TGTGCCAGCAGCTTGTGGGACTGGAGCGACGAGCAGTACTTC. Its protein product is CASSLWDWSDEQYF.

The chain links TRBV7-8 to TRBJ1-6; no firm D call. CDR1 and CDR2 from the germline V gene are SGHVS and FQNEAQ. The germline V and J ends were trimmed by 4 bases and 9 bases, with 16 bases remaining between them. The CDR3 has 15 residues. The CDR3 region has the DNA TGTGCCAGCAGCTACGGACTGGCGGGAGCTTCACCCCTCCACTTT. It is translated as CASSYGLAGASPLHF. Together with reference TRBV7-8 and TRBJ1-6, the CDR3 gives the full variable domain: GAGVSQSPRYKVAKRGQDVALRCDPISGHVSLFWYQQALGQGPEFLTYFQNEAQLDKSGLPSDRFFAERPEGSVSTLKIQRTQQEDSAVYLCASSYGLAGASPLHFGNGTRLTVT.

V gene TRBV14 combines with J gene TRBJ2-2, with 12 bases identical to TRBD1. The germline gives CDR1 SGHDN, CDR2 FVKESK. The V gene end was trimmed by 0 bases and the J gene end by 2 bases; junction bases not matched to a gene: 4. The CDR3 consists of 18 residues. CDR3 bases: TGTGCCAGCAGCCAAGAGGGGACAGGGGGCCCTAACACCGGGGAGCTGTTTTTT. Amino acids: CASSQEGTGGPNTGELFF.

CDR3 sequence: CASSLGWLAGGGSYNEQFF. CDR3 nucleotides: TGTGCCAGCAGCTTAGGATGGCTAGCGGGAGGGGGCTCCTACAATGAGCAGTTCTTC. The rearrangement uses TRBV7-6 and TRBJ2-1; TRBD2 matches 12 bases. The V gene end was trimmed by 1 base and the J gene end by 0 bases; junction bases not matched to a gene: 7. This CDR3 has 19 amino acids. From germline, CDR1 is SGHVS and CDR2 FNYEAQ.

The CDR3 protein is CAGTGASGFWYF. In nucleotides, the CDR3 is TGTGCGGGAACAGGGGCTAGCGGGTTTTGGTACTTC. The chain carries TRBV30 and TRBJ2-7, with D perhaps matching TRBD2 (8 bases). The germline V gene encodes CDR1 GTSNPN and CDR2 SVGIG (reference sequence). The CDR3 loop spans 12 amino acids.

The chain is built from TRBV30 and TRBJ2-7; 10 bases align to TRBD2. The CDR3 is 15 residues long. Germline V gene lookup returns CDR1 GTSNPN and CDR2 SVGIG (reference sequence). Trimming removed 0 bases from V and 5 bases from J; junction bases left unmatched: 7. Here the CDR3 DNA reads TGTGCCTGGAGTGTCACTAGCGGGATTTTCCACGAGCAGTACTTC. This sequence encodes CAWSVTSGIFHEQYF.

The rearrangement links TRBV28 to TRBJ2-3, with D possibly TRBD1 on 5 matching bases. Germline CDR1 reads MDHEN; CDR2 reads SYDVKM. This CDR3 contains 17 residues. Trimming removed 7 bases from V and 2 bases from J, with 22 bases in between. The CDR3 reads CASTPHLRQGDTDTQYF. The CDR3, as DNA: TGTGCCAGCACCCCTCACCTTCGCCAGGGCGACACAGATACGCAGTATTTT. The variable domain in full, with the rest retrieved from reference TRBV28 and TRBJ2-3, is DVKVTQSSRYLVKRTGEKVFLECVQDMDHENMFWYRQDPGLGLRLIYFSYDVKMKEKGDIPEGYSVSREKKERFSLILESASTNQTSMYLCASTPHLRQGDTDTQYFGPGTRLTVL.

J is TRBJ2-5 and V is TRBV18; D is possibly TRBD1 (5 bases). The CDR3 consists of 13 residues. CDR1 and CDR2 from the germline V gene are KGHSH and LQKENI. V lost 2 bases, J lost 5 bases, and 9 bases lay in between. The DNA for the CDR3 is TGTGCCAGCTCACCAGGACAATGGGAGACCCAGTACTTC. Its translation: CASSPGQWETQYF.

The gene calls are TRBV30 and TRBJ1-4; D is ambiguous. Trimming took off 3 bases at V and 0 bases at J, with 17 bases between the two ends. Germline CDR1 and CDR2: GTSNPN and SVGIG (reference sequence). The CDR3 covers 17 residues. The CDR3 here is CAWRQLGGGTTNEKLFF. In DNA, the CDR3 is TGTGCCTGGAGGCAATTAGGAGGCGGTACAACTAATGAAAAACTGTTTTTT.

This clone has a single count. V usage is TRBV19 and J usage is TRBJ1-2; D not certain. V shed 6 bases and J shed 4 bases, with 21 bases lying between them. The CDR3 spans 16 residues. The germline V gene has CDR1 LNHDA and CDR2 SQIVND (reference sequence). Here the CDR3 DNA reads TGTGCCAGTAGCCCGAGGGCAGCCACGAGTCTCTATGGCTACACCTTC. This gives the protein CASSPRAATSLYGYTF.

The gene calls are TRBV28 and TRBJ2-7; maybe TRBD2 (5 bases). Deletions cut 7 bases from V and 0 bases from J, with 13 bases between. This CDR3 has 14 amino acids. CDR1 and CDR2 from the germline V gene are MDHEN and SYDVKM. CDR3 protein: CASKEGVGSYEQYF. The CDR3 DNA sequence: TGTGCCAGCAAAGAGGGAGTAGGCTCCTACGAGCAGTACTTC.

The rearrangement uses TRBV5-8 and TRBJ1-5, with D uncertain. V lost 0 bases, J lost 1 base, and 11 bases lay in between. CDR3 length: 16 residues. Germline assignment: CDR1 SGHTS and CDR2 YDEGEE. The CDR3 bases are TGTGCCAGCAGCTTGGATGGGAGAGTAAGCAATCAGCCCCAGCATTTT. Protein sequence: CASSLDGRVSNQPQHF.

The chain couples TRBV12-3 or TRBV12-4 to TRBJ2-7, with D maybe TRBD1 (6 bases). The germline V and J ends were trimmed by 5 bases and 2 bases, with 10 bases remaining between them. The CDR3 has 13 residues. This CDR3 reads CASSGDTAYEQYF. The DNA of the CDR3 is TGTGCCAGCAGTGGGGACACAGCCTACGAGCAGTACTTC.

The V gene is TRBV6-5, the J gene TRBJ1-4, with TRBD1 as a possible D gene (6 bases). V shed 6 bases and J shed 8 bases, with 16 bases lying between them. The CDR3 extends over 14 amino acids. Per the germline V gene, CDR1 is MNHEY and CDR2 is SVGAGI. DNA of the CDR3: TGTGCCAGCAGGATACAGGGACGGGGAGAAAAACTGTTTTTT. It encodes CASRIQGRGEKLFF.

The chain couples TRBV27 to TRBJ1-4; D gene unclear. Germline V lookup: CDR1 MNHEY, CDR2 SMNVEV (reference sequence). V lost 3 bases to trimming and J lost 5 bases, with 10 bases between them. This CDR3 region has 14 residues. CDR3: CASSFAGENEKLFF. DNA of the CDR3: TGTGCCAGCAGTTTTGCCGGGGAAAATGAAAAACTGTTTTTT.

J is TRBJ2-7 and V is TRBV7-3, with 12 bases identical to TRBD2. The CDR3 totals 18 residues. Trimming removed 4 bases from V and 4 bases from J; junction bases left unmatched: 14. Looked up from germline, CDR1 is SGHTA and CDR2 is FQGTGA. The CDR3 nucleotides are TGTGCCAGCAGCTACAGGCCCCCTGGACTAGCGGGAACGTACGAGCAGTACTTC. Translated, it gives CASSYRPPGLAGTYEQYF.

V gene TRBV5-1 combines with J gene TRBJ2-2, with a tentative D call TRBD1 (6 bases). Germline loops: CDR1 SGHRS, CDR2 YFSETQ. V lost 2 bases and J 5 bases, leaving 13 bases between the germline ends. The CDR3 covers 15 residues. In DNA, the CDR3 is TGCGCCAGCAGCTTTCGGGCAGGGGATACCGGGGAGCTGTTTTTT. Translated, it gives CASSFRAGDTGELFF.

Written as DNA, the CDR3 is TGCGCCAGCAGCTTGTTAGCGGAGGATTACGAGCAGTACTTC. Translating gives CASSLLAEDYEQYF. This rearrangement joins TRBV5-1 to TRBJ2-7; TRBD2 might be the D (6 bases). Germline loops: CDR1 SGHRS, CDR2 YFSETQ. The CDR3 consists of 14 residues. Trimming cost V 1 base and J 4 bases, with 12 bases left between them.

CDR3 in amino acids: CASSVSGRGAYEQYF. CDR3 in DNA: TGTGCCAGCAGCGTGAGCGGGAGAGGTGCCTACGAGCAGTACTTC. The chain couples TRBV7-9 to TRBJ2-7, with 8 bases lining up with TRBD2. Trimming removed 5 bases from V and 2 bases from J; junction bases left unmatched: 8. The V gene's germline CDR1 is SEHNR and CDR2 FQNEAQ (reference sequence). CDR3 length: 15 amino acids.